The present T cell receptor beta chain was sequenced within a study of blood T cell repertoires in COVID-19. Looking at the study overall: T cells, B-cell-depleted T cells, or PBMCs provided the cDNA or gDNA that served as material.

This table comes from immunoSEQ multiplex PCR, and its TCRdb copy is limited to in-frame clones, with some not included. The sample lists a few hundred thousand clones, approximately 84% occurring once. Germline lookup yields CDR1 SGHVS and CDR2 FNYEAQ. This CDR3 is built from 15 residues. The J segment lost 5 bases and the V segment lost 5 bases, leaving 3 bases of the junction unmatched. What was sequenced was peripheral blood. The sequence derives from a woman in her sixties with acute or convalescent COVID-19. The chain links TRBV7-6 to TRBJ2-2, with 12 bases that match TRBD2. CDR3 DNA: TGTGCCAGCAGCCCACTAGCGGGGGGAACCGGGGAGCTGTTTTTT. Residues: CASSPLAGGTGELFF. Full variable domain (remainder filled in from reference TRBV7-6 and TRBJ2-2): GAGVSQSPRYKVTKRGQDVALRCDPISGHVSLYWYRQALGQGPEFLTYFNYEAQQDKSGLPNDRFSAERPEGSISTLTIQRTEQRDSAMYRCASSPLAGGTGELFFGEGSRLTVL.